The present T cell receptor (beta chain) was sequenced within a study of response to subunit inactivated influenza vaccine. Points from the study as a whole: Authors suggested that a seasonal influenza vaccination recruits few new T cells each time.

Germline V gives CDR1 SGHVS, CDR2 FQNEAQ. The germline V and J ends were trimmed by 4 bases and 2 bases, with 12 bases remaining between them. The CDR3 is made up of 14 amino acids. This clonotype was detected a few times. Its cognate antigen is unknown. TCRdb reanalysed the RT-PCR reads using MiXCR and keeps one entry per CDR3 protein. The sample includes about 500,000 distinct CDR3 sequences, about 15% of them seen just once. The receptor was derived from a man between 50 and 75 years old who received an inactivated influenza vaccine. This chain links TRBV7-8 with TRBJ2-7, with unresolved D. The sequences come from CD4+ T cells sorted from PBMCs, collected around 25 months after vaccination. CDR3 in DNA: TGTGCCAGCAGCTGGACGCACGGTCCCTACGAGCAGTACTTC. Translation: CASSWTHGPYEQYF.